This T cell receptor beta chain was identified during a study of blood T cell repertoires in COVID-19. Study as a whole: Both acute and convalescent COVID-19 samples were obtained from the United States, Italy and Spain. T cells, B-cell-depleted T cells, or PBMCs provided the cDNA or gDNA that served as material.

Original methodology: Amplification from reference gene primers served as the basis for estimated nucleated cell counts. This table comes from immunoSEQ multiplex PCR, and its TCRdb copy is limited to in-frame clones, with some not included. V and J calls and clone size are as listed in that table; D and trimming were resolved from the DNA. Altogether 200,000 to 250,000 clones are present, about 86% being singletons, with the ten largest covering 6.2%. The CDR3 runs to 15 residues. Germline CDR1 is SNHLY and CDR2 is FYNNEI. J lost 3 bases, V lost 3 bases, and 5 bases had no gene match. The chain uses TRBV2 and TRBJ2-1, with 7 bases identical to TRBD2. The receptor was isolated from a man in his 60s with acute or convalescent COVID-19. Material: peripheral blood. Written as DNA, the CDR3 is TGTGCCAGCAGTGATTCCGGCGGGAGCTACAATGAGCAGTTCTTC. Encoded protein: CASSDSGGSYNEQFF.